These T cell receptor beta chains were read from a single sample in a study of identical twins. Via MiXCR, TCRdb re-called the 5' RACE reads, giving one row per CDR3 protein. The table has about 660,000 distinct CDR3 sequences, less than 10% seen once. These sequences were also reported in another study, on yellow fever vaccine responses in identical twins.

The sequenced sample was PBMCs. The receptors come from a woman aged 18-35 years in good health. The CDR3 runs from the conserved cysteine through the conserved F or W. The D gene is left open where the match is weak. Expanded clones get a size class; other rows say once, few or many, or leave the size out.

TRBV20-1	few	TRBD2	15	TRBJ2-2	CGATGGGTIAGELFF	TGCGGCGCCACCGGGGGAGGGACTATCGCCGGGGAGCTGTTTTTT
TRBV7-9	few	.	15	TRBJ1-6	CASSLTGTYNSPLHF	TGTGCCAGCAGCTTAACCGGGACTTATAATTCACCCCTCCACTTT
TRBV19	.	.	11	TRBJ1-5	CASTAGDTQHF	TGTGCCAGTACCGCGGGAGATACGCAGCATTTT
TRBV25-1	many	.	13	TRBJ2-5	CASSEYLGKTQYF	TGTGCCAGCAGTGAATATCTTGGGAAGACCCAGTACTTC
TRBV29-1	few	.	14	TRBJ2-2	CSVGGPTNTGELFF	TGCAGCGTTGGGGGACCGACGAACACCGGGGAGCTGTTTTTT
TRBV7-9	.	.	14	TRBJ2-3	CASTKRELTDTQYF	TGTGCCAGCACCAAACGAGAATTAACAGATACGCAGTATTTT
TRBV15	.	.	14	TRBJ2-7	CATSRVVLGSEQYF	TGTGCCACCAGCAGAGTTGTTCTGGGAAGCGAGCAGTACTTC
TRBV27	many	.	14	TRBJ1-6	CASTPGGGFSPLHF	TGTGCCAGCACCCCTGGGGGGGGCTTCTCACCCCTCCACTTT
TRBV6-1	few	.	14	TRBJ2-6	CASSRASGANVLTF	TGTGCCAGCAGTAGGGCATCTGGGGCCAACGTCCTGACTTTC
TRBV7-2	few	.	16	TRBJ2-7	CASSLTLSGGSYEQYF	TGTGCCAGCAGCTTAACTTTGTCCGGGGGCTCCTACGAGCAGTACTTC
TRBV11-1	few	TRBD2	20	TRBJ2-1	CASSLAASGGPWSSYNEQFF	TGTGCCAGCAGCTTAGCGGCTAGCGGGGGGCCATGGAGCTCCTACAATGAGCAGTTCTTC
TRBV7-3	few	.	14	TRBJ2-3	CASSFPPFSDTQYF	TGTGCCAGCAGCTTCCCCCCGTTCTCAGATACGCAGTATTTT